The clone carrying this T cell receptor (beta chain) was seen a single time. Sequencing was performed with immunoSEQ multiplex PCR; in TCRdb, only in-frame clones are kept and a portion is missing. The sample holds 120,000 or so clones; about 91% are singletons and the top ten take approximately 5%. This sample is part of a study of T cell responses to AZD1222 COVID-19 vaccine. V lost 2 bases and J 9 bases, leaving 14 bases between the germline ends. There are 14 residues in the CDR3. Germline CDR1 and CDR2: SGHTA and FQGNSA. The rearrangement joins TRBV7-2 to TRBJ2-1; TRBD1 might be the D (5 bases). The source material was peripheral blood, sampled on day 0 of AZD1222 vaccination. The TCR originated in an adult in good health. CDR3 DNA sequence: TGTGCCAGCAGCTTATTTCAGGGTATCGGTGAGCAGTTCTTC. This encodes CASSLFQGIGEQFF.